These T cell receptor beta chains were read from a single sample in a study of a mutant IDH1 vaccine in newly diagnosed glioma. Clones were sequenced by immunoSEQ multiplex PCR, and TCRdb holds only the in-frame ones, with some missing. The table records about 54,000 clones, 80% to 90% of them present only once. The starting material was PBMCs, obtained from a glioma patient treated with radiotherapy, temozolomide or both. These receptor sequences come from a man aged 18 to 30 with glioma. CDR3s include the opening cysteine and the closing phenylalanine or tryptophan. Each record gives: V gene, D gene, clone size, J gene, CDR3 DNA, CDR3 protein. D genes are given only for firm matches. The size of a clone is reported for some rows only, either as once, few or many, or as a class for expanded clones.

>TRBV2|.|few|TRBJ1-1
TGTGCCAGCAGTGAGTTGGGAGAGGGCACTGAAGCTTTCTTT
CASSELGEGTEAFF
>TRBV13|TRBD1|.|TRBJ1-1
TGTGCCAGCAGCACCGTGACAGGGGGTAGTAACACTGAAGCTTTCTTT
CASSTVTGGSNTEAFF
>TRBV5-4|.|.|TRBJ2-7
TGTGCCAGCAGCTCGGTCGGGGTTTACGAGCAGTACTTC
CASSSVGVYEQYF
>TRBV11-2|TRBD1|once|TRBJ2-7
TGTGCCAGCAGCTTAACGCGGGACAGGGGATCCTACGAGCAGTACTTC
CASSLTRDRGSYEQYF
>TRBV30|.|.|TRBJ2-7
TGTGCCTGGAGGGGACGGGTGCGGCAGTACTTC
CAWRGRVRQYF
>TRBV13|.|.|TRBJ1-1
TGTGCCAGCTCTGGCAACACTGAAGCTTTCTTT
CASSGNTEAFF
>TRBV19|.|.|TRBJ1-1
TGTGCCAGTAGTATATCCCCAACAGGAGTGAACACTGAAGCTTTCTTT
CASSISPTGVNTEAFF
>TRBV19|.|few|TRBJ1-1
TGTGCCAGTAGTATGGAAGGAGTGAACACTGAAGCTTTCTTT
CASSMEGVNTEAFF
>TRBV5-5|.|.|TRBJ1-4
TGTGCCAGCAGCTTGGCCGGGTTGCTATCCGAAAAACTGTTTTTT
CASSLAGLLSEKLFF
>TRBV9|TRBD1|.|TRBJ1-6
TGTGCCAGCAGCGTCGGGGACAGGGGATATAATTCACCCCTCCACTTT
CASSVGDRGYNSPLHF
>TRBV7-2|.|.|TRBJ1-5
TGTGCCAGCAGCACCAGGACAACAAATCAGCCCCAGCATTTT
CASSTRTTNQPQHF
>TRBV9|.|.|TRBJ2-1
TGTGCCAGCAGCGTAGATCCGGGGTCGAATGAGCAGTTCTTC
CASSVDPGSNEQFF
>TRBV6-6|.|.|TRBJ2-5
TGTGCCAGCCAGGGATCTCAAGAGACCCAGTACTTC
CASQGSQETQYF
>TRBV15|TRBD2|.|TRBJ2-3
TGTGCCACCAGCAGTTCCCGCCCCGGACTAGCGGCTAGCACAGATACGCAGTATTTT
CATSSSRPGLAASTDTQYF
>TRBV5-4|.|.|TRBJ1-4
TGTGCCAGCAGCTTGGGAGGCGGTTCTGAAAAACTGTTTTTT
CASSLGGGSEKLFF
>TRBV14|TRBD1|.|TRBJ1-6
TGTGCCAGCAGCCTGACAGGGGTGAATTCACCCCTCCACTTT
CASSLTGVNSPLHF
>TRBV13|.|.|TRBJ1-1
TGTGCCAGCAGCCCTAATGCGTATGGCAGGGGTTGGGACACTGAAGCTTTCTTT
CASSPNAYGRGWDTEAFF
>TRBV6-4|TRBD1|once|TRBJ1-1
TGTGCCAGCAGATCACAGGGGTCGAACACTGAAGCTTTCTTT
CASRSQGSNTEAFF
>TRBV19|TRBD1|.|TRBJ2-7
TGTGCCAGTAGTCCGTGGACAGGCAGCCACGAGCAGTACTTC
CASSPWTGSHEQYF
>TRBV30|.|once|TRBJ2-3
TGTGCCTGGAGTAGGGAGTACACAGATACGCAGTATTTT
CAWSREYTDTQYF